The 32 T cell receptor beta chains presented below share a single source sample, sequenced in a study of shared clonotypes between healthy human individuals. The assay was immunoSEQ multiplex PCR, and TCRdb's table has in-frame clones only and misses some. The sample has fewer than 1.8 million clones, 98% seen once; the top ten hold under 0.45%. Sequencing was carried out using naive CD4+ T cells sorted from blood. As for subset: CD45RA+ positively selected. The origin of the receptors is a man aged 25-45 years in good health.

The CDR3 DNA sequence: TGCAGCGTAGCGGGAGGGCCGGTCGATACGCAGTATTTT. This encodes CSVAGGPVDTQYF. The chain has TRBV29-1 and TRBJ2-3; 10 positions match TRBD2. CDR3 size: 13 residues. V gave up 6 bases and J gave up 6 bases; unmatched junction bases: 6. Per germline, CDR1 SQVTM and CDR2 ANQGSEA.

This clone showed up just once. The chain is built from TRBV19 and TRBJ1-1; possible D gene TRBD1, 5 bases. The ends were cut back, 7 bases at V and 2 bases at J, with 23 bases in the middle. The CDR3 runs 17 residues. The V gene's germline CDR1 is LNHDA and CDR2 SQIVND (reference sequence). DNA for the CDR3: TGTGCCAGTACCCCCCTCGGGACCCAGTCCGCAAACACTGAAGCTTTCTTT. Encoded protein: CASTPLGTQSANTEAFF.

The genes are TRBV5-1 and TRBJ1-3; TRBD1 matches at 7 bases. This CDR3 contains 14 residues. Trimming removed 3 bases from V and 2 bases from J; junction bases left unmatched: 2. Germline loops: CDR1 SGHRS, CDR2 YFSETQ. The CDR3 DNA follows: TGCGCCAGCAGCTCAGGGGGTACTGGAAACACCATATATTTT. Translating gives CASSSGGTGNTIYF.

The genes are TRBV7-2 and TRBJ2-1; 7 bases line up with TRBD1. The CDR3 covers 14 residues. Trimming cost V 5 bases and J 9 bases; bases outside gene matches: 10. CDR1 and CDR2 from the germline V gene are SGHTA and FQGNSA. The CDR3 DNA is TGTGCCAGCAGCCTAGAGGGGGCTTACGGTGAGCAGTTCTTC. It yields the protein CASSLEGAYGEQFF.

V and J are TRBV28 and TRBJ1-2; TRBD1 might be the D (5 bases). Germline CDR1 and CDR2: MDHEN and SYDVKM. V was cut by 7 bases and J by 6 bases, with 15 bases left in between. The CDR3 is 13 amino acids. Here the CDR3 reads CASTRGGLHGYTF. The DNA for the CDR3 is TGTGCCAGCACACGGGGGGGGTTACATGGCTACACCTTC.

The chain has TRBV18 and TRBJ2-1; possible D gene TRBD2, 5 bases. The V end was cut by 3 bases, the J end by 10 bases, with 16 bases between. Germline-derived CDR1 and CDR2 are KGHSH and LQKENI. This CDR3 comprises 14 residues. CDR3 nucleotides: TGTGCCAGCTCACCCCCCGGCGTGGCGGGCGAGCAGTTCTTC. Protein sequence: CASSPPGVAGEQFF.

V is TRBV7-3 and J is TRBJ2-2, with 10 bases lining up with TRBD1. Germline V lookup: CDR1 SGHTA, CDR2 FQGTGA. The trim removed 5 bases at V and 5 bases at J, leaving 5 bases unmatched. CDR3 length: 15 amino acids. The CDR3 loop is CASSNRDRGTGELFF. CDR3 in DNA: TGTGCCAGCAGCAACCGGGACAGGGGAACCGGGGAGCTGTTTTTT. Filled out from reference TRBV7-3 and TRBJ2-2, the complete variable domain reads GAGVSQTPSNKVTEKGKYVELRCDPISGHTALYWYRQSLGQGPEFLIYFQGTGAADDSGLPNDRFFAVRPEGSVSTLKIQRTERGDSAVYLCASSNRDRGTGELFFGEGSRLTVL.

This sequence joins TRBV5-8 and TRBJ2-1; 8 bases are shared with TRBD1. This CDR3 spans 16 amino acids. Unmatched junction bases numbered 7, after V lost 5 bases and J lost 0 bases. The germline CDR1 and CDR2 sequences are SGHTS and YDEGEE. The CDR3 region has the DNA TGTGCCAGCAGTTCTCGACAGGGGAGCTCCTACAATGAGCAGTTCTTC. Protein product: CASSSRQGSSYNEQFF.

The V gene is TRBV5-5, the J gene TRBJ2-1; a possible D gene is TRBD2 (7 bases). Germline assignment: CDR1 SGHKS and CDR2 YYEKEE (reference sequence). This CDR3 is built from 17 residues. V lost 4 bases and J 0 bases, leaving 17 bases between the germline ends. Here the CDR3 DNA reads TGTGCCAGCAGCCTCCCCCGAGGGGGGGACTCCTACAATGAGCAGTTCTTC. It encodes CASSLPRGGDSYNEQFF.

V is TRBV5-1 and J is TRBJ1-1; TRBD1 agrees at 12 bases. Germline lookup yields CDR1 SGHRS and CDR2 YFSETQ. This CDR3 is built from 14 residues. The V gene end was trimmed by 4 bases and the J gene end by 6 bases; junction bases not matched to a gene: 4. CDR3 nucleotides: TGCGCCAGCAGCACGGGACAGGGGGCCGCTGAAGCTTTCTTT. Encoded protein: CASSTGQGAAEAFF.

The chain employs TRBV6-6 and TRBJ1-1; 8 bases line up with TRBD1. Germline loops: CDR1 MNHNY, CDR2 SVGAGI (reference sequence). Trimming removed 2 bases from V and 4 bases from J; junction bases left unmatched: 6. This CDR3 spans 15 amino acids. The CDR3 DNA follows: TGTGCCAGCAGTTACGCAACAACAGGGGGCACTGAAGCTTTCTTT. It encodes CASSYATTGGTEAFF.

This chain connects TRBV11-2 to TRBJ2-1, with 9 positions matching TRBD2. The CDR3 runs 14 residues. CDR1 is SGHAT, CDR2 FQNNGV, per germline. J lost 10 bases, V lost 6 bases, and 10 bases had no gene match. Written as DNA, the CDR3 is TGTGCCAGCAGTGTGCTTCTAGCGGGAAACGAGCAGTTCTTC. This sequence encodes CASSVLLAGNEQFF.

This sequence joins TRBV7-9 and TRBJ1-4; no reliable D call. Trimming left V 8 bases short and J 2 bases short, with 24 bases between. From germline, CDR1 is SEHNR and CDR2 FQNEAQ (reference sequence). The CDR3 covers 18 residues. The CDR3 DNA is TGTGCCAGCCACCGAGGGCAATTAACGACTTCGACTAATGAAAAACTGTTTTTT. Translating gives CASHRGQLTTSTNEKLFF.

This chain connects TRBV28 to TRBJ2-5, with D perhaps being TRBD1 or TRBD2 (5 bases each). The V end lost 2 bases, the J end lost 3 bases, and 13 bases lay between the germline ends. The CDR3 is made up of 15 amino acids. The germline V gene encodes CDR1 MDHEN and CDR2 SYDVKM. Written as DNA, the CDR3 is TGTGCCAGCAGTTTAAACCGGGGCAGCAAAGAGACCCAGTACTTC. Translating gives CASSLNRGSKETQYF.

The CDR3 bases are TGTGCCTGGAGTGGAGCAGGGCCTCGCGTGTTTCAGCCCCAGCATTTT. It yields the protein CAWSGAGPRVFQPQHF. The V gene is TRBV30, the J gene TRBJ1-5; D possibly corresponds to TRBD1 (5 bases). The CDR3 runs to 16 residues. Per germline, CDR1 GTSNPN and CDR2 SVGIG (reference sequence). V lost 1 base and J 6 bases, leaving 19 bases between the germline ends. The whole variable domain, filled in from reference TRBV30 and TRBJ1-5, reads SQTIHQWPATLVQPVGSPLSLECTVEGTSNPNLYWYRQAAGRGLQLLFYSVGIGQISSEVPQNLSASRPQDRQFILSSKKLLLSDSGFYLCAWSGAGPRVFQPQHFGDGTRLSIL.

The rearrangement joins TRBV15 to TRBJ2-2, with 8 bases lining up with TRBD1. The germline V gene encodes CDR1 LNHNV and CDR2 YYDKDF (reference sequence). V was pared by 1 base and J by 3 bases, with 7 bases of the junction left unmatched. The CDR3 totals 17 residues. In DNA, the CDR3 is TGTGCCACCAGCAGAGGGGTGAGGGACAGGCACACCGGGGAGCTGTTTTTT. It codes for CATSRGVRDRHTGELFF.

The chain is built from TRBV6-5 and TRBJ2-5; 11 nucleotides agree with TRBD2. Germline lookup yields CDR1 MNHEY and CDR2 SVGAGI. V was pared by 5 bases and J by 5 bases, with 4 bases of the junction left unmatched. The CDR3 sequence is 14 residues long. The CDR3 sequence is CASSLSSGRETQYF. The DNA for the CDR3 is TGTGCCAGCAGTCTTTCTAGCGGGAGGGAGACCCAGTACTTC.

The rearrangement joins TRBV6-6 to TRBJ2-3; D call uncertain. Trimming cost V 7 bases and J 8 bases, with 19 bases left between them. The germline V gene encodes CDR1 MNHNY and CDR2 SVGAGI (reference sequence). The CDR3 is 14 residues long. CDR3: CASIETYFTLTQYF. CDR3 bases: TGTGCCAGCATCGAGACCTATTTTACCCTTACGCAGTATTTT.

The chain is built from TRBV28 and TRBJ2-7, with D possibly TRBD2 on 6 matching bases. V was shortened by 2 bases and J by 3 bases, with 23 bases between the two germline ends. The germline V gene encodes CDR1 MDHEN and CDR2 SYDVKM. The CDR3 covers 18 residues. This chain's CDR3 is CASSLKVGGGRVFYEQYF. The CDR3 region has the DNA TGTGCCAGCAGTTTAAAGGTGGGAGGTGGTAGGGTTTTCTACGAGCAGTACTTC.

This clone has just one count. This chain joins TRBV29-1 and TRBJ2-3; no clear D. Trimming left V 3 bases short and J 5 bases short, with 12 bases between. Germline CDR1 and CDR2: SQVTM and ANQGSEA. The CDR3 loop spans 13 amino acids. The CDR3 coding sequence is TGCAGCGTTGAGATCCGTTTAAGAGATACGCAGTATTTT. Translating gives CSVEIRLRDTQYF.

V is TRBV27 and J is TRBJ2-3; no clear D gene. Between the trimmed V and J ends, which lost 2 bases and 2 bases, there was a span of 8 bases. The CDR3 totals 14 residues. CDR1 and CDR2 from the germline V gene are MNHEY and SMNVEV (reference sequence). CDR3 sequence reads: CASSLVAYTDTQYF. The DNA for the CDR3 is TGTGCCAGCAGTTTAGTGGCCTACACAGATACGCAGTATTTT.

This rearrangement joins TRBV7-9 to TRBJ2-7; TRBD2 matches at 15 bases. Trimming removed 4 bases from V and 5 bases from J; junction bases left unmatched: 6. The CDR3 has 16 residues. CDR1 and CDR2 from the germline V gene are SEHNR and FQNEAQ (reference sequence). CDR3 sequence: CASSSGTSGRLHEQYF. The DNA for the CDR3 is TGTGCCAGCAGCTCTGGGACTAGCGGGAGGCTGCACGAGCAGTACTTC.

The chain joins TRBV5-4 to TRBJ1-2; 7 bases map to TRBD1. CDR3 length equals 15 residues. CDR1 SGHNT and CDR2 YYREEE come from the germline V gene (reference sequence). Unmatched junction bases numbered 6, after V lost 1 base and J lost 3 bases. CDR3 DNA sequence: TGTGCCAGCAGCTTGCAGGGGGGCTCGCACTATGGCTACACCTTC. Amino acid sequence: CASSLQGGSHYGYTF.

The rearrangement links TRBV5-6 to TRBJ2-3; a possible D gene is TRBD2 (5 bases). V lost 7 bases and J 3 bases, leaving 18 bases between the germline ends. Germline V gene lookup returns CDR1 SGHDT and CDR2 YYEEEE. CDR3 size: 15 residues. CDR3 in DNA: TGTGCCAGCGTCTCCGCCGGGGTGGGGACAGATACGCAGTATTTT. Its protein is CASVSAGVGTDTQYF.

In DNA, the CDR3 is TGTGCCAGCAGTTTTAGGAGGGGGGGATCCGGTAATCAGCCCCAGCATTTT. This gives the protein CASSFRRGGSGNQPQHF. The rearrangement uses TRBV27 and TRBJ1-5; TRBD1 is a possible D gene (6 bases). The CDR3 is 17 residues long. The germline V gene encodes CDR1 MNHEY and CDR2 SMNVEV (reference sequence). V lost 3 bases, J lost 4 bases, and 19 bases lay in between.

The DNA of the CDR3 is TGTGCCAGCAGCCTTGGGCTCCAGTCTGGAAACACCATATATTTT. Protein sequence: CASSLGLQSGNTIYF. The rearrangement joins TRBV7-2 to TRBJ1-3; no clear D. Germline V gives CDR1 SGHTA, CDR2 FQGNSA. The CDR3 contains 15 residues. Trimming removed 5 bases from V and 1 base from J, with 12 bases in between.

This clone is labeled medium-sized. This CDR3 is also generated by other DNA sequences in the sample. This rearrangement joins TRBV6-1 to TRBJ1-1; a weak D match, TRBD1 (5 bases). The germline V and J ends were trimmed by 1 base and 5 bases, with 11 bases remaining between them. Germline V gene lookup returns CDR1 MNHNS and CDR2 SASEGT. There are 14 residues in the CDR3. CDR3 sequence (DNA): TGTGCCAGCAGTGAAGTGGGGGGGGGTACTGAAGCTTTCTTT. Amino acids: CASSEVGGGTEAFF.

The chain combines TRBV10-3 with TRBJ2-7; D not certain. The V end lost 9 bases, the J end lost 0 bases, and 12 bases lay between the germline ends. The CDR3 sequence is 13 residues long. Germline assignment: CDR1 ENHRY and CDR2 SYGVKD. CDR3 nucleotides: TGTGCCATTAAGGCGGAGAGCTCCTACGAGCAGTACTTC. This codes for CAIKAESSYEQYF.

The chain couples TRBV19 to TRBJ1-2, with D uncertain. Germline assignment: CDR1 LNHDA and CDR2 SQIVND (reference sequence). The length of the CDR3 is 11 residues. The V end lost 6 bases, the J end lost 8 bases, and 10 bases lay between the germline ends. The CDR3 region has the DNA TGTGCCAGTAGGCTGAGTGAAGGCTACACCTTC. Translating it yields CASRLSEGYTF.

This rearrangement joins TRBV5-1 to TRBJ2-5; the D gene could be TRBD1 or TRBD2 (5 bases each). Trimming shortened V by 6 bases and J by 2 bases, and 20 bases separated the two germline ends. This CDR3 spans 16 amino acids. From germline, CDR1 is SGHRS and CDR2 YFSETQ. CDR3 amino acids: CASTSGIFRGQETQYF. In DNA, the CDR3 is TGCGCCAGCACCTCCGGGATCTTTAGGGGTCAAGAGACCCAGTACTTC.

The genes are TRBV21-1 and TRBJ1-5. TRBV21-1 is a pseudogene locus. The CDR3 totals 12 residues. Here the CDR3 DNA reads TGTGCCAGCGTTCGGGGTCGGCAGCCCCAGCATTTT. Translation: CASVRGRQPQHF.

The V call is TRBV5-1, the J call TRBJ1-1; TRBD1 matches at 7 bases. V gave up 4 bases and J gave up 6 bases; unmatched junction bases: 9. CDR3 length equals 14 residues. Germline CDR1 reads SGHRS; CDR2 reads YFSETQ. CDR3 sequence (DNA): TGCGCCAGCAGCACGAACACAGGGGCAGCTGAAGCTTTCTTT. Translation: CASSTNTGAAEAFF.